This T cell receptor beta chain originates from a study of cytomegalovirus exposure and HLA in healthy donors. Study outcomes and limitations: An analysis that came later showed most CMV-associated TCR beta chains appearing HLA-restricted.

CDR3 length: 16 residues. Germline V lookup: CDR1 LGHNA, CDR2 YSLEER. Germline trimming cut 2 bases from V and 6 bases from J; bases unmatched to any gene: 3. This clone was detected once. Its matching antigen is unknown. The PCR made use of 60 Vbeta and 13 Jbeta primers. Sequenced by immunoSEQ multiplex PCR; TCRdb stores in-frame clones only, minus some. The sample comprises approximately 100,000 clones, 66% of which are singletons, and less than 3.5% rests with the top ten. The chain uses TRBV4-3 and TRBJ2-1; 14 nucleotides line up with TRBD2. This TCR was sampled from a woman aged 50 to 60 in good health and CMV-seronegative. Sequenced sample: PBMCs. CDR3 DNA: TGCGCCAGCAGCCAACCTGGGACTAGCGGGAGCAATGAGCAGTTCTTC. Translation: CASSQPGTSGSNEQFF.